A selection of T cell receptor beta chains follows, all from one sample in a study of cytomegalovirus exposure and HLA in healthy donors. Repertoires were generated with immunoSEQ multiplex PCR, while TCRdb's copy carries only in-frame clones and drops some. The sample has 150,000 to 200,000 clones, approximately 72% seen once; the top ten hold roughly 1.4%. The source material was PBMCs. Receptors originate from a man aged 45-65 years in good health and CMV-seronegative. The CDR3 runs from the conserved cysteine through the conserved F or W. The D gene is left open where the match is weak. The size field is filled for only some rows; it gives once, few, many or a size class.

v_call	clone_size	j_call	d_call	cdr3_nt	cdr3_aa
TRBV2	NA	TRBJ2-2	TRBD1	TGTGCCAGCAGGGAGCAGGGGGCGACGGGGGAGCTGTTTTTT	CASREQGATGELFF
TRBV28	NA	TRBJ2-7	NA	TGTGCCAGCAGTTTATTGCGGTTATACGAGCAGTACTTC	CASSLLRLYEQYF
TRBV2	NA	TRBJ2-3	TRBD2	TGTGCCAGCAGAGACGGGGGGGCATGGACAGATACGCAGTATTTT	CASRDGGAWTDTQYF
TRBV19	few	TRBJ2-3	NA	TGTGCCAGCAGGGTTGTAGGGACAGATACGCAGTATTTT	CASRVVGTDTQYF
TRBV29-1	NA	TRBJ2-7	NA	TGCAGCGTTGCGGTCTACCAGGGTTCCTACGAGCAGTACTTC	CSVAVYQGSYEQYF
TRBV5-4	NA	TRBJ2-3	TRBD2	TGTGCCAGCAGCTTGGAGCGGGGGGGCACAGATACGCAGTATTTT	CASSLERGGTDTQYF
TRBV7-3	NA	TRBJ2-7	TRBD1	TGTGCCAGCAGCCCGACAGGGAGCTCCTACGAGCAGTACTTC	CASSPTGSSYEQYF
TRBV7-9	NA	TRBJ1-5	NA	TGTGCCAGCAGCTTAGAAGACAGCAGAAAACAGCCCCAGCATTTT	CASSLEDSRKQPQHF
TRBV5-1	once	TRBJ1-1	NA	TGCGCCAGCAGCTTAGAAACACTGAACACTGAAGCTTTCTTT	CASSLETLNTEAFF
TRBV19	NA	TRBJ1-2	NA	TGTGCCAGTACGGAATCGAGGGTTAACTATGGCTACACCTTC	CASTESRVNYGYTF
TRBV2	NA	TRBJ1-5	NA	TGTGCCAGCAGGCCACAGGGAGACAATCAGCCCCAGCATTTT	CASRPQGDNQPQHF
TRBV25-1	few	TRBJ2-5	TRBD1	TGTGCCAGCACCCCAGACAGGGGAAGAGAGACCCAGTACTTC	CASTPDRGRETQYF
TRBV28	NA	TRBJ1-2	TRBD1	TGTGCCAGCAGTTTGGTTCGGACAGGGAAGTTTGTCTATGGCTACACCTTC	CASSLVRTGKFVYGYTF
TRBV2	few	TRBJ2-2	TRBD1	TGTGCCAGCAGCAGACAGGGCTCCCCCGGGGAGCTGTTTTTT	CASSRQGSPGELFF
TRBV6-5	few	TRBJ2-7	TRBD2	TGTGCCGGCAGGACTAGCGGGGGGGCCCGCCACGAGCAGTACTTC	CAGRTSGGARHEQYF
TRBV4-1	NA	TRBJ2-2	NA	TGCGCCAGCAGCCCCTGGGAACAGGCTACCGGGGAGCTGTTTTTT	CASSPWEQATGELFF
TRBV7-3	NA	TRBJ2-3	TRBD2	TGTGCCAGCAGCTTAGCTAGCGGGGGGAGTGATACGCAGTATTTT	CASSLASGGSDTQYF
TRBV27	few	TRBJ2-3	NA	TGTGCCAGCAGTTTATTGGCAGGGCTGGATACGCAGTATTTT	CASSLLAGLDTQYF
TRBV9	NA	TRBJ2-1	TRBD2	TGTGCCAGCAGCGTAAGGATAGCGGGGGCGGCCTACAATGAGCAGTTCTTC	CASSVRIAGAAYNEQFF
TRBV5-1	NA	TRBJ1-3	NA	TGCGCCAGCAGCTTGGGGGGGGTTAATTCTGGAAACACCATATATTTT	CASSLGGVNSGNTIYF
TRBV5-1	few	TRBJ2-1	NA	TGCGCCAGCAGCTTGGCCGAAAGCGGACCCTACAATGAGCAGTTCTTC	CASSLAESGPYNEQFF
TRBV28	NA	TRBJ2-1	TRBD2	TGTGCCAGCAGTTTATGGACTAGCGGGGCTTACAATGAGCAGTTCTTC	CASSLWTSGAYNEQFF
TRBV9	NA	TRBJ2-2	TRBD2	TGTGCCAGCAGCGGACTAGCGGGGGGAGTCACCGGGGAGCTGTTTTTT	CASSGLAGGVTGELFF
TRBV5-1	NA	TRBJ2-2	TRBD2	TGCGCCAGCAGCTTAATAGTCGCGGGGGGGAACACCGGGGAGCTGTTTTTT	CASSLIVAGGNTGELFF
TRBV19	few	TRBJ1-5	TRBD1	TGTGCCAGTATGGACAGGGCCAATCAGCCCCAGCATTTT	CASMDRANQPQHF
TRBV7-2	NA	TRBJ2-7	TRBD2	TGTGCCAGCAGCCGACGGACCGGCGGGGGTTCCAACGAGCAGTACTTC	CASSRRTGGGSNEQYF
TRBV5-5	NA	TRBJ2-7	NA	TGTGCCAGCAGCTTGGGCAAAGTGAGCTCCTACGAGCAGTACTTC	CASSLGKVSSYEQYF
TRBV6-5	NA	TRBJ1-1	TRBD1	TGTGCCAGCAGGCCCCAGGGGGCGGCTGAAGCTTTCTTT	CASRPQGAAEAFF
TRBV28	NA	TRBJ1-2	TRBD1	TGTGCCAGCAGTCCGGACAGGGGTGGGACCTATGGCTACACCTTC	CASSPDRGGTYGYTF
TRBV18	few	TRBJ2-7	NA	TGTGCCAGCTCACCAACGGATACGGCAGGGACCTACGAGCAGTACTTC	CASSPTDTAGTYEQYF
TRBV4-2	NA	TRBJ2-7	TRBD2	TGTGCCAGCAGCCAAGGGGATTCGAGGGCTAGCGGGGTCTACGAGCAGTACTTC	CASSQGDSRASGVYEQYF
TRBV6-1	NA	TRBJ1-2	NA	TGTGCCAGCAGTGATTCGATAGCGGATGGCTACACCTTC	CASSDSIADGYTF
TRBV5-1	once	TRBJ2-5	TRBD1	TGCGCCAGCAGCTTGGGGGACAGGGCAAGGGAGACCCAGTACTTC	CASSLGDRARETQYF
TRBV28	NA	TRBJ2-7	TRBD2	TGTGCCAGCAGTTTGTCACTAGCGGGCTCCTACGAGCAGTACTTC	CASSLSLAGSYEQYF
TRBV15	few	TRBJ2-4	TRBD2	TGTGCCACCAGCAGAGATAGGCTAGCGGGCGCCAAAAACATTCAGTACTTC	CATSRDRLAGAKNIQYF
TRBV29-1	NA	TRBJ1-6	NA	TGCAGCGTTGAAGATCATGGAGACTATAATTCACCCCTCCACTTT	CSVEDHGDYNSPLHF
TRBV25-1	once	TRBJ2-7	NA	TGTGCCAGCAGTGGAGGGGGTGGTAACTCCTACGAGCAGTACTTC	CASSGGGGNSYEQYF
TRBV9	NA	TRBJ2-7	TRBD1	TGTGCCAGCAGCGTAGGAGGGACAGGGACCACCTACGAGCAGTACTTC	CASSVGGTGTTYEQYF
TRBV7-9	few	TRBJ1-2	NA	TGTGCCAGCAGCTCCCCCAATCATCGGGGCTATGGCTACACCTTC	CASSSPNHRGYGYTF
TRBV9	NA	TRBJ1-2	NA	TGTGCCAGCAGCCCTTCCGCCCTAGATAACTATGGCTACACCTTC	CASSPSALDNYGYTF
TRBV5-1	few	TRBJ2-5	TRBD1	TGCGCCAGCAGCTCGCGCTCGCTAACTCAGGGGGCTGGTAGAGAGACCCAGTACTTC	CASSSRSLTQGAGRETQYF
TRBV4-1	NA	TRBJ2-3	TRBD2	TGCGCCAGCAGCCTCTCTCTCCCGGGACTAGCGGGGGGCAGCACAGATACGCAGTATTTT	CASSLSLPGLAGGSTDTQYF
TRBV7-2	few	TRBJ2-2	TRBD2	TGTGCCAGCAGCTTATGGAGCGGGGGGGCAGGCGACACCGGGGAGCTGTTTTTT	CASSLWSGGAGDTGELFF
TRBV27	NA	TRBJ2-2	NA	TGTGCCAGCAGTTTTCGACAGCTTAACACCGGGGAGCTGTTTTTT	CASSFRQLNTGELFF